This T cell receptor beta chain stems from a study of CD8 T cells in Susac syndrome. Study results and limitations: The study admitted that it had a relatively small number of individuals in its TCR sequencing and HLA analysis.

Reverse transcription used roughly 0.45 to 1 ug RNA and random hexamers. By means of immunoSEQ multiplex PCR, TCR beta CDR3 spanning 54 Vbeta and 13 Jbeta underwent amplification. MiXCR, applied by TCRdb to the immunoSEQ multiplex PCR reads, yields one record per CDR3 protein. The table includes 400,000 to 550,000 distinct CDR3 sequences, approximately 89% detected once. The authors sequenced TCR beta from blood CD8+ and CD4+ T cells. The germline gives CDR1 LNHNV, CDR2 YYDKDF (reference sequence). V was trimmed by 4 bases and J by 1 base, leaving 11 bases between them. There are 16 residues in the CDR3. As concerns this clonotype: Its antigen is as yet unknown.

The clonotype was recovered from a human donor with multiple sclerosis. Sequencing was performed on CD8+ T cells from PBMCs. The chain employs TRBV15 and TRBJ2-6; D could derive from TRBD1 or TRBD2 (5 bases each). CDR3 in amino acids: CATSITRESGANVLTF. The CDR3 region has the DNA TGTGCCACCAGCATAACCAGGGAGTCTGGGGCCAACGTCCTGACTTTC.